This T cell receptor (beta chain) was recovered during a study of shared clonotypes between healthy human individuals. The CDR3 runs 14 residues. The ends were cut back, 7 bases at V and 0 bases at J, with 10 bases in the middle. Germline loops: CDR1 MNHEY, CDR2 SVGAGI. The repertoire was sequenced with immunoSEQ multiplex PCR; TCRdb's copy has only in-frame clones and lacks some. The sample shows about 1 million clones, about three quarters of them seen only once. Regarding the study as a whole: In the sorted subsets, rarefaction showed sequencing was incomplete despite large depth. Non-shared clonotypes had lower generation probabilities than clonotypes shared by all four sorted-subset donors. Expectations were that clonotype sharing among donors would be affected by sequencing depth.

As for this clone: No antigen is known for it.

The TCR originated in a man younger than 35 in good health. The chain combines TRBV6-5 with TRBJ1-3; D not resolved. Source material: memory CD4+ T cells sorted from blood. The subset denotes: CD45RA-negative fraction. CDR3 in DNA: TGTGCCAGCACTTCGCGGGACTCTGGAAACACCATATATTTT. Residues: CASTSRDSGNTIYF.